One and the same sample provided the 25 T cell receptor beta chains below, sequenced in a study of cytomegalovirus exposure and HLA in healthy donors. The PCR employed 60 Vbeta primers together with 13 Jbeta primers. Libraries were prepared by immunoSEQ multiplex PCR; TCRdb keeps only in-frame clonotypes and omits some of them. Its listing shows roughly 200,000 clones. The specimen sequenced was PBMCs. The source of these receptors is a girl aged 2-10 years in good health and CMV-seropositive.

The V call is TRBV6-1, the J call TRBJ2-7, with TRBD1 matching 8 bases. Germline V gene lookup returns CDR1 MNHNS and CDR2 SASEGT. V was clipped by 2 bases and J by 1 base; unmatched bases: 19. This CDR3 is 20 amino acids long. Written as DNA, the CDR3 is TGTGCCAGCAGTGAAAACAATGGTAGACAGGGGAATTTTTGGTCCTACGAGCAGTACTTC. It yields the protein CASSENNGRQGNFWSYEQYF.

J is TRBJ2-7 and V is TRBV5-4; maybe TRBD2 (5 bases). V lost 0 bases to trimming and J lost 3 bases, with 10 bases between them. The germline gives CDR1 SGHNT, CDR2 YYREEE (reference sequence). The CDR3 has 14 residues. The CDR3 DNA sequence: TGTGCCAGCAGCTTGGGTGAGGGCCTCTACGAGCAGTACTTC. Translation: CASSLGEGLYEQYF.

V gene TRBV7-2 combines with J gene TRBJ1-1; 9 bases align to TRBD1. CDR1 SGHTA and CDR2 FQGNSA come from the germline V gene. The CDR3 covers 14 residues. Unmatched junction bases numbered 7, after V lost 5 bases and J lost 6 bases. This CDR3 reads CASSLRGTGPEAFF. DNA for the CDR3: TGTGCCAGCAGCCTGAGAGGGACAGGGCCTGAAGCTTTCTTT.

This sequence joins TRBV10-3 and TRBJ2-2; 9 nucleotides line up with TRBD2. Germline CDR1 is ENHRY and CDR2 is SYGVKD. V lost 4 bases and J lost 6; bases outside the gene matches: 3. The CDR3 consists of 14 residues. CDR3 nucleotide sequence: TGTGCCATCAGTGTAGGCGGGAGGGCCGGGGAGCTGTTTTTT. It translates to CAISVGGRAGELFF.

The chain has TRBV7-2 and TRBJ2-5, with a weak D call TRBD2 (5 bases). CDR3 size: 13 residues. Per germline, CDR1 SGHTA and CDR2 FQGNSA. V was clipped by 4 bases and J by 1 base, with 7 bases between them. This chain's CDR3 is CASSSRVQETQYF. CDR3 DNA: TGTGCCAGCAGCTCGCGGGTCCAAGAGACCCAGTACTTC.

This chain connects TRBV7-9 to TRBJ1-5, with 7 bases that match TRBD1. Trimming took 3 bases from V and 1 from J; bases not matched to a gene: 3. Germline V gene sequence: CDR1 SEHNR, CDR2 FQNEAQ (reference sequence). The CDR3 contains 15 residues. The CDR3 DNA sequence: TGTGCCAGCAGCTTCCAGGGGGGCAGCAATCAGCCCCAGCATTTT. This codes for CASSFQGGSNQPQHF.

The chain recombines TRBV19 with TRBJ1-3; no firm D call. CDR1 and CDR2 from the germline V gene are LNHDA and SQIVND (reference sequence). Trimming stripped 5 bases from V and 0 bases from J, with 5 bases between. The CDR3 runs 13 residues. This chain's CDR3 is CASSVSSGNTIYF. CDR3 nucleotides: TGTGCCAGTAGTGTCTCCTCTGGAAACACCATATATTTT.

The chain joins TRBV7-2 to TRBJ1-5, with a possible D match to TRBD1 (5 bases). Germline CDR1 is SGHTA and CDR2 is FQGNSA. The CDR3 extends over 14 amino acids. V was cut by 2 bases and J by 5 bases, with 10 bases left in between. This CDR3 is CASSLWGVDQPQHF. The CDR3 DNA follows: TGTGCCAGCAGCTTATGGGGGGTGGATCAGCCCCAGCATTTT.

The chain couples TRBV18 to TRBJ1-2; the match to TRBD1 covers 7 bases. Germline lookup yields CDR1 KGHSH and CDR2 LQKENI. CDR3 length: 17 residues. Trimming took 1 base from V and 4 from J; bases not matched to a gene: 12. The CDR3 nucleotides are TGTGCCAGCTCACCACGCCCCGTTGACAGGGAGCCCTATGGCTACACCTTC. Amino acid sequence: CASSPRPVDREPYGYTF.

The chain employs TRBV2 and TRBJ2-7; D possibly corresponds to TRBD2 (5 bases). The V end was cut by 3 bases, the J end by 2 bases, with 11 bases between. CDR1 is SNHLY and CDR2 is FYNNEI in the germline V gene. The CDR3 covers 14 residues. CDR3 DNA: TGTGCCAGCAGTGATCGAGGGCTCCCCTACGAGCAGTACTTC. This gives the protein CASSDRGLPYEQYF.

The chain links TRBV11-2 to TRBJ1-3; weak D call: TRBD1 (5 bases). The germline CDR1 and CDR2 sequences are SGHAT and FQNNGV. V was trimmed by 0 bases and J by 0 bases, leaving 9 bases between them. The CDR3 has 16 amino acids. CDR3 residues: CASSLEYGHSGNTIYF. The CDR3 region has the DNA TGTGCCAGCAGCTTAGAGTACGGACACTCTGGAAACACCATATATTTT.

J is TRBJ1-6 and V is TRBV6-1; 8 bases are shared with TRBD1. The CDR3 has 15 amino acids. Trimming at V came to 4 bases and at J to 7 bases, leaving 6 bases not matched to a gene. CDR1 is MNHNS, CDR2 SASEGT, per germline. The CDR3 loop reads CASSGQGFKNSPLHF. DNA for the CDR3: TGTGCCAGCAGTGGACAGGGGTTTAAGAATTCACCCCTCCACTTT.

The chain is built from TRBV7-6 and TRBJ2-3, with 9 bases lining up with TRBD2. V shed 2 bases, J shed 2 bases, and the junction held 2 bases outside the gene matches. Germline lookup yields CDR1 SGHVS and CDR2 FNYEAQ. This CDR3 is built from 15 residues. The CDR3 DNA reads TGTGCCAGCAGCTTACGCGGGAGGGCCACAGATACGCAGTATTTT. Its translation: CASSLRGRATDTQYF.

The chain carries TRBV6-5 and TRBJ2-1; maybe TRBD2 (5 bases). Germline assignment: CDR1 MNHEY and CDR2 SVGAGI. CDR3 length: 16 residues. The germline V and J ends were trimmed by 0 bases and 6 bases, with 15 bases remaining between them. CDR3 DNA sequence: TGTGCCAGCAGTTACTCCGGGGAAACCATCATCAATGAGCAGTTCTTC. As protein: CASSYSGETIINEQFF.

CDR3 sequence (DNA): TGTGCCAGCAGCTTACGGCGGGAGTTCCCCGGTATCGGGGAGCTGTTTTTT. Encoded protein: CASSLRREFPGIGELFF. J is TRBJ2-2 and V is TRBV7-3, with 7 bases aligning to TRBD2. Germline V lookup: CDR1 SGHTA, CDR2 FQGTGA. Trimming at V came to 2 bases and at J to 7 bases, leaving 13 bases not matched to a gene. The CDR3 extends over 17 amino acids.

The V and J genes are TRBV6-1 and TRBJ2-1, with a possible D match to TRBD2 (5 bases). Trimming took off 6 bases at V and 7 bases at J, with 19 bases between the two ends. The germline CDR1 and CDR2 sequences are MNHNS and SASEGT. The CDR3 is 15 amino acids. In nucleotides, the CDR3 is TGTGCCAGCAGCGCGACTATTACCCAGTGGAATGAGCAGTTCTTC. Translation gives CASSATITQWNEQFF.

V and J are TRBV5-1 and TRBJ1-1; TRBD1 agrees at 12 bases. Germline loops: CDR1 SGHRS, CDR2 YFSETQ. The CDR3 totals 19 residues. V lost 3 bases, J lost 4 bases, and 16 bases stayed unmatched. CDR3 in DNA: TGCGCCAGCAGCTCCTTCCCTCCGGGACAGGGGGCGCAGGGCACTGAAGCTTTCTTT. Translation: CASSSFPPGQGAQGTEAFF.

V usage is TRBV6-5 and J usage is TRBJ1-3; D call uncertain. Germline V gives CDR1 MNHEY, CDR2 SVGAGI. CDR3 length equals 16 residues. Between the trimmed V and J ends, which lost 2 bases and 0 bases, there was a span of 11 bases. CDR3 DNA sequence: TGTGCCAGCAGTTACAAGGTTGGAGTCTCTGGAAACACCATATATTTT. Protein product: CASSYKVGVSGNTIYF.

The V call is TRBV7-9, the J call TRBJ2-7, with D perhaps TRBD2 (6 bases). CDR1 is SEHNR and CDR2 is FQNEAQ in the germline V gene (reference sequence). CDR3 length: 14 residues. Trimming stripped 5 bases from V and 2 bases from J, with 13 bases between. The CDR3 DNA reads as TGTGCCAGCAGCCTACCGGGGACTCCCTACGAGCAGTACTTC. This gives the protein CASSLPGTPYEQYF.

The chain has TRBV15 and TRBJ2-5, with D possibly TRBD1 on 5 matching bases. With the DNA end fitting TRBJ2-7 better, the J assignment may be wrong. CDR1 LNHNV and CDR2 YYDKDF come from the germline V gene (reference sequence). The CDR3 covers 14 residues. In nucleotides, the CDR3 is TGTGCCACCAGCCCATGGACACGACCCTACGAGCAGTACTTC. It specifies CATSPWTRPYEQYF.

The chain recombines TRBV5-4 with TRBJ1-4; D is unresolved. Trimming shortened V by 1 base and J by 1 base, and 5 bases separated the two germline ends. The germline V gene encodes CDR1 SGHNT and CDR2 YYREEE (reference sequence). The CDR3 runs 14 residues. The CDR3 reads CASSLQRTNEKLFF. The CDR3 region has the DNA TGTGCCAGCAGCTTGCAGCGAACTAATGAAAAACTGTTTTTT.

The rearrangement links TRBV6-5 to TRBJ2-3, with D possibly being TRBD2 (5 bases). CDR1 is MNHEY, CDR2 SVGAGI, per germline. The V end was cut by 3 bases, the J end by 2 bases, with 9 bases between. This CDR3 is 14 amino acids long. The CDR3 DNA sequence: TGTGCCAGCAGTTATATCGGGGTCACAGATACGCAGTATTTT. Translation: CASSYIGVTDTQYF.

This chain uses TRBV6-4 with TRBJ2-6; TRBD1 matches 8 bases. Germline-derived CDR1 and CDR2 are MRHNA and SNTAGT. This CDR3 spans 15 amino acids. Losses at the gene ends were 5 bases for V and 1 base for J; bases not matched to a gene: 1. The chain's CDR3 is CASSRDRSGANVLTF. The CDR3 bases are TGTGCCAGCAGTCGGGACAGGTCTGGGGCCAACGTCCTGACTTTC.

The rearrangement links TRBV5-1 to TRBJ2-5, with no clear D. Per the germline V gene, CDR1 is SGHRS and CDR2 is YFSETQ. V gave up 2 bases and J gave up 1 base, with 9 bases separating them. This CDR3 has 14 residues. CDR3 in amino acids: CASSFAVSQETQYF. The CDR3 nucleotides read TGCGCCAGCAGCTTTGCGGTATCCCAAGAGACCCAGTACTTC.

Turning to this clone: The same CDR3 is also encoded by other DNA sequences in this sample. The chain links TRBV5-1 to TRBJ2-1, with 9 bases lining up with TRBD2. The CDR3 totals 15 residues. V lost 2 bases, J lost 2 bases, and 2 bases stayed unmatched. Germline-derived CDR1 and CDR2 are SGHRS and YFSETQ. For the CDR3, the DNA is TGCGCCAGCAGCTTAGTAGCGGGAGCCTACAATGAGCAGTTCTTC. Translated: CASSLVAGAYNEQFF.